Sequencing of this T cell receptor beta chain was carried out in a study of T cell changes during pregnancy in multiple sclerosis. This clone was recorded once. The CDR3 covers 14 residues. The ends lost 6 bases at V and 5 bases at J; junction bases unmatched: 11. Germline V gene data show CDR1 as GTSNPN and CDR2 as SVGIG (reference sequence). TCRdb's table, derived via immunoSEQ multiplex PCR, lists solely in-frame clones and lacks some. The sample consists of under 40,000 clones, 90% of them appearing once. J is TRBJ2-3 and V is TRBV30; 7 bases fit TRBD2. This sequence originates from a female donor in good health, enrolled as a control in a pregnancy study. Sequences were derived from peripheral blood, sampled in the third trimester of pregnancy. In nucleotides, the CDR3 is TGTGCCTGTGAAGCGGGATGGGAGAAAGATACGCAGTATTTT. Residues: CACEAGWEKDTQYF. Full variable domain (remainder filled in from reference TRBV30 and TRBJ2-3): SQTIHQWPATLVQPVGSPLSLECTVEGTSNPNLYWYRQAAGRGLQLLFYSVGIGQISSEVPQNLSASRPQDRQFILSSKKLLLSDSGFYLCACEAGWEKDTQYFGPGTRLTVL.